One sample yielded the 10 T cell receptor beta chains listed below, sequenced in a study of cytomegalovirus exposure and HLA in healthy donors (dated by TCRdb to 2017 to 2019). Preparation of the library involved the immunoSEQ multiplex PCR assay. For the multiplex PCR, a mixture combining 60 forward primers for TCR Vbeta segments and 13 reverse primers for TCR Jbeta segments was used. TCRdb holds this immuneACCESS table with in-frame rearrangements only. Some clones are missing; in checked studies, unresolved V genes explain under half, and the rest has no known cause. The sample has roughly 45,000 clones on record. The ten largest clonotypes hold around 1.8% of the sample. Sample: PBMCs. These TCRs come from a woman between 25 and 40 years old in good health and CMV-seronegative.

The rearrangement joins TRBV4-3 to TRBJ2-2, with 8 bases that match TRBD2. This CDR3 is 17 amino acids long. Germline V gene sequence: CDR1 LGHNA, CDR2 YSLEER. V was clipped by 2 bases and J by 1 base; unmatched bases: 6. The CDR3 region has the DNA TGCGCCAGCAGCCAACTTGCGACTAGCGAGAACACCGGGGAGCTGTTTTTT. This translates into CASSQLATSENTGELFF.

This CDR3 is CASSQGASGNNEQFF. CDR3 bases: TGCGCCAGCAGCCAAGGGGCTAGCGGCAACAATGAGCAGTTCTTC. J is TRBJ2-1 and V is TRBV4-3, with 7 bases aligning to TRBD2. This CDR3 contains 15 residues. Trimming at V came to 1 base and at J to 5 bases, leaving 5 bases not matched to a gene. Germline assignment: CDR1 LGHNA and CDR2 YSLEER.

This chain joins TRBV4-2 and TRBJ2-7; D not resolved. Deletions cut 0 bases from V and 7 bases from J, with 13 bases between. The CDR3 is 14 amino acids. Germline CDR1 is LGHNA and CDR2 is YNFKEQ. The CDR3 loop reads CASSQDRSGREQYF. CDR3 bases: TGTGCCAGCAGCCAAGATAGGTCGGGTCGGGAGCAGTACTTC.

V usage is TRBV19 and J usage is TRBJ1-1; the D is unclear. Per the germline V gene, CDR1 is LNHDA and CDR2 is SQIVND (reference sequence). The CDR3 is 15 amino acids. V lost 0 bases to trimming and J lost 0 bases, with 8 bases between them. CDR3 residues: CASSIEAALNTEAFF. Written as DNA, the CDR3 is TGTGCCAGTAGTATAGAGGCAGCGCTGAACACTGAAGCTTTCTTT.

V and J are TRBV5-4 and TRBJ2-7, with 15 bases fitting TRBD2. CDR1 is SGHNT and CDR2 is YYREEE in the germline V gene (reference sequence). This CDR3 has 17 amino acids. The trim removed 5 bases at V and 4 bases at J, leaving 10 bases unmatched. In DNA form, the CDR3 reads TGTGCCAGCAGAGCCGCCGGGACTAGCGGGAGGTCATACGAGCAGTACTTC. Its protein is CASRAAGTSGRSYEQYF.

CDR3 sequence: CASSLGGTGTEAFF. CDR3 nucleotide sequence: TGTGCCAGCAGCTTAGGGGGGACTGGCACTGAAGCTTTCTTT. The chain couples TRBV11-3 to TRBJ1-1, with a tentative D call TRBD1 (5 bases). The CDR3 totals 14 residues. Germline CDR1 SGHNT, CDR2 YENEEA. Between the trimmed V and J ends, which lost 1 base and 4 bases, there was a span of 10 bases.

The chain couples TRBV6-1 to TRBJ2-7; D possibly corresponds to TRBD2 (5 bases). The CDR3 loop spans 15 amino acids. Between the trimmed V and J ends, which lost 5 bases and 2 bases, there was a span of 16 bases. Germline V gene sequence: CDR1 MNHNS, CDR2 SASEGT. The CDR3 is CASSLEGYSTYEQYF. The CDR3 nucleotides read TGTGCCAGCAGTCTAGAGGGATACAGTACCTACGAGCAGTACTTC.

The chain recombines TRBV19 with TRBJ2-4; D is possibly TRBD2 (6 bases). V dropped 0 bases and J dropped 1 base, with 7 bases sitting between them. Germline values: CDR1 LNHDA, CDR2 SQIVND (reference sequence). The CDR3 is 15 amino acids. CDR3 protein: CASSIDRGAKNIQYF. As DNA, the CDR3 is TGTGCCAGTAGTATAGATCGGGGGGCCAAAAACATTCAGTACTTC.

The V call is TRBV6-5, the J call TRBJ2-7; weak D call: TRBD1 (5 bases). Germline CDR1 and CDR2: MNHEY and SVGAGI. CDR3 length: 15 residues. The germline V and J ends were trimmed by 4 bases and 1 base, with 14 bases remaining between them. CDR3 sequence (DNA): TGTGCCAGCAGTTTTACTCGGCAGGGTTCCTACGAGCAGTACTTC. It encodes CASSFTRQGSYEQYF.

The chain joins TRBV11-3 to TRBJ2-5; 7 positions match TRBD1. The CDR3 has 15 amino acids. CDR1 is SGHNT and CDR2 is YENEEA in the germline V gene. J was trimmed by 1 base and V by 6 bases; bases with no gene match: 8. The CDR3 DNA sequence: TGTGCCAGCAGAAAACAGGGGAAGGGCCAAGAGACCCAGTACTTC. Protein product: CASRKQGKGQETQYF.